This T cell receptor beta chain is from a study of T cell responses to AZD1222 COVID-19 vaccine. Study outcomes and limitations: An increase in Spike-specific TCR breadth and depth was observed after two AZD1222 doses. In a largely white British group with more females than males, clonal diversity was possibly underestimated.

As to this clone: The antigen is undetermined.

The germline V gene encodes CDR1 SGHTA and CDR2 FQGTGA. This CDR3 contains 14 residues. Trimming took off 4 bases at V and 0 bases at J, with 8 bases between the two ends. TCRdb's copy holds only in-frame clones and misses some; the assay was immunoSEQ multiplex PCR. The sample contains 150,000 to 200,000 clones, approximately 90% of which appear only once. The chain has TRBV7-3 and TRBJ2-3; D possibly corresponds to TRBD1 (6 bases). This TCR came from an adult who received the AZD1222 COVID-19 vaccine. The sample in question was peripheral blood, obtained 28 days after the second AZD1222 dose. CDR3 protein: CASSSGQSTDTQYF. The CDR3 DNA is TGTGCCAGCAGCTCAGGACAGAGCACAGATACGCAGTATTTT.